A selection of T cell receptor beta chains follows, all from one sample in a study of Ad26.COV2.S vaccination and SARS-CoV-2 variants. Clones were sequenced by immunoSEQ multiplex PCR, and TCRdb holds only the in-frame ones, with some missing. The table includes roughly 150,000 clones, 75% to 90% detected once. The material sequenced was peripheral blood, taken after recovery from COVID-19. These TCRs come from a human donor who had recovered from COVID-19. Each CDR3 is given with its conserved first and last residue. The D gene is left open where the match is weak. The size of a clone is reported for some rows only, either as once, few or many, or as a class for expanded clones.

V: TRBV18
D: TRBD1
size: NA
J: TRBJ1-4
CDR3: CASSPPVTGGEKLFF
DNA: TGTGCCAGCTCACCACCTGTGACAGGGGGAGAAAAACTGTTTTTT

V: TRBV6-2/TRBV6-3
D: NA
size: NA
J: TRBJ1-5
CDR3: CASSYSLPVEPQHF
DNA: TGTGCCAGCAGTTACTCGCTTCCAGTGGAGCCCCAGCATTTT

V: TRBV5-1
D: NA
size: NA
J: TRBJ2-7
CDR3: CASSLVGLGYVNEQYF
DNA: TGCGCCAGCAGCTTGGTAGGGTTAGGTTATGTTAACGAGCAGTACTTC

V: TRBV6-6
D: TRBD1
size: NA
J: TRBJ1-4
CDR3: CASSRDSGNEKLFF
DNA: TGTGCCAGCAGTCGGGACAGCGGAAATGAAAAACTGTTTTTT

V: TRBV5-1
D: NA
size: NA
J: TRBJ2-7
CDR3: CASSPNQGGYEQYF
DNA: TGCGCCAGCAGCCCCAATCAGGGTGGCTACGAGCAGTACTTC

V: TRBV5-1
D: NA
size: NA
J: TRBJ1-4
CDR3: CASSLGQREKLFF
DNA: TGCGCCAGCAGCCTAGGACAGCGTGAAAAACTGTTTTTT

V: TRBV28
D: NA
size: NA
J: TRBJ1-4
CDR3: CASSRTENEKLFF
DNA: TGTGCCAGCAGCAGGACAGAGAATGAAAAACTGTTTTTT

V: TRBV4-1
D: NA
size: NA
J: TRBJ2-7
CDR3: CASSFAANYEQYF
DNA: TGCGCCAGCAGTTTTGCGGCCAACTACGAGCAGTACTTC

V: TRBV3-1/TRBV3-2
D: TRBD2
size: NA
J: TRBJ2-3
CDR3: CASSSDSLAGSSTDTQYF
DNA: TGTGCCAGCAGCTCAGATTCCCTAGCGGGATCCAGCACAGATACGCAGTATTTT

V: TRBV7-9
D: NA
size: NA
J: TRBJ1-4
CDR3: CASSLGAWEVANEKLFF
DNA: TGTGCCAGCAGCTTAGGGGCGTGGGAGGTGGCTAATGAAAAACTGTTTTTT

V: TRBV28
D: NA
size: NA
J: TRBJ2-7
CDR3: CASSFGLEQYF
DNA: TGTGCCAGCAGTTTTGGCTTGGAGCAGTACTTC

V: TRBV6-2/TRBV6-3
D: NA
size: NA
J: TRBJ1-3
CDR3: CASSYSSGSGNTIYF
DNA: TGTGCCAGCAGTTACTCCAGCGGCTCTGGAAACACCATATATTTT

V: TRBV18
D: NA
size: NA
J: TRBJ2-5
CDR3: CASSSLGRETQYF
DNA: TGTGCCAGCTCATCCCTCGGTCGGGAGACCCAGTACTTC

V: TRBV4-2
D: NA
size: NA
J: TRBJ2-7
CDR3: CASSQEREPFYEQYF
DNA: TGTGCCAGCAGCCAAGAAAGGGAGCCTTTCTACGAGCAGTACTTC

V: TRBV5-1
D: NA
size: once
J: TRBJ2-7
CDR3: CASSRRGEPYEQYF
DNA: TGCGCCAGCAGCCGGAGAGGGGAACCCTACGAGCAGTACTTC

V: TRBV6-5
D: NA
size: once
J: TRBJ2-5
CDR3: CASSTPPSVAQYF
DNA: TGTGCCAGCAGTACCCCACCTTCGGTGGCCCAGTACTTC

V: TRBV5-4
D: NA
size: once
J: TRBJ1-2
CDR3: CASSLAGTHYGYTF
DNA: TGTGCCAGCAGCTTGGCCGGGACCCACTATGGCTACACCTTC

V: TRBV18
D: NA
size: NA
J: TRBJ1-3
CDR3: CASTGARGNTIYF
DNA: TGTGCCAGCACGGGGGCTCGAGGAAACACCATATATTTT

V: TRBV7-9
D: NA
size: NA
J: TRBJ1-1
CDR3: CASSPADTEAFF
DNA: TGTGCCAGCAGCCCCGCCGACACTGAAGCTTTCTTT

V: TRBV6-6
D: TRBD1
size: NA
J: TRBJ2-7
CDR3: CASRGQGWNEQYF
DNA: TGTGCCAGCAGAGGACAGGGGTGGAACGAGCAGTACTTC

V: TRBV4-3
D: NA
size: NA
J: TRBJ1-2
CDR3: CASSQQEWGLSLGYTF
DNA: TGCGCCAGCAGCCAACAAGAATGGGGACTATCCCTCGGCTACACCTTC

V: TRBV5-6
D: TRBD2
size: NA
J: TRBJ2-1
CDR3: CASSLPKTSGANEQFF
DNA: TGTGCCAGCAGCTTACCAAAGACTAGCGGGGCTAATGAGCAGTTCTTC

V: TRBV28
D: NA
size: NA
J: TRBJ1-6
CDR3: CASSFPQGSPLHF
DNA: TGTGCCAGCAGTTTCCCCCAGGGTTCACCCCTCCACTTT

V: TRBV28
D: TRBD1
size: NA
J: TRBJ1-2
CDR3: CASSLRGLYGYTF
DNA: TGTGCCAGCAGTTTGAGGGGGCTATATGGCTACACCTTC

V: TRBV6-5
D: NA
size: NA
J: TRBJ2-1
CDR3: CASSLSLTSYNEQFF
DNA: TGTGCCAGCAGTTTATCGCTAACCTCCTACAATGAGCAGTTCTTC

V: TRBV14
D: TRBD1
size: NA
J: TRBJ2-5
CDR3: CASSQLWTGATQYF
DNA: TGTGCCAGCAGCCAACTATGGACAGGGGCGACCCAGTACTTC

V: TRBV15
D: TRBD1
size: NA
J: TRBJ2-7
CDR3: CATAQGASYEQYF
DNA: TGTGCCACCGCACAGGGGGCTTCCTACGAGCAGTACTTC

V: TRBV5-1
D: TRBD2
size: NA
J: TRBJ2-5
CDR3: CASSSYYATSGETQYF
DNA: TGCGCCAGCAGCTCCTACTACGCGACTAGCGGAGAGACCCAGTACTTC

V: TRBV5-1
D: TRBD1
size: NA
J: TRBJ2-7
CDR3: CASSLAPTGYSYEQYF
DNA: TGCGCCAGCAGCTTGGCCCCGACAGGGTACTCCTACGAGCAGTACTTC

V: TRBV6-2/TRBV6-3
D: NA
size: NA
J: TRBJ2-7
CDR3: CASSHGPSYEQYF
DNA: TGTGCCAGCAGTCACGGGCCTTCCTACGAGCAGTACTTC

V: TRBV5-6
D: NA
size: NA
J: TRBJ2-7
CDR3: CASSLDVPYEQYF
DNA: TGTGCCAGCAGCTTGGATGTCCCTTACGAGCAGTACTTC

V: TRBV3-1/TRBV3-2
D: NA
size: NA
J: TRBJ1-4
CDR3: CASRPGPGEKLFF
DNA: TGTGCCAGCAGACCGGGACCGGGTGAAAAACTGTTTTTT

V: TRBV3-1/TRBV3-2
D: NA
size: once
J: TRBJ2-7
CDR3: CASSQGVGYSWSYEQYF
DNA: TGTGCCAGCAGCCAAGGAGTCGGGTATAGTTGGTCCTACGAGCAGTACTTC

V: TRBV7-9
D: NA
size: NA
J: TRBJ2-5
CDR3: CASSLVAGREETQYF
DNA: TGTGCCAGCAGCTTAGTGGCAGGAAGGGAAGAGACCCAGTACTTC

V: TRBV16
D: TRBD1
size: once
J: TRBJ1-1
CDR3: CASSQPTGVNTEAFF
DNA: TGTGCCAGCAGCCAACCGACAGGGGTGAACACTGAAGCTTTCTTT

V: TRBV28
D: NA
size: few
J: TRBJ1-1
CDR3: CASSPNFGAGGNTEAFF
DNA: TGTGCCAGCAGTCCAAACTTCGGCGCTGGGGGGAACACTGAAGCTTTCTTT

V: TRBV6-5
D: NA
size: NA
J: TRBJ2-7
CDR3: CASTGTQTYEQYF
DNA: TGTGCCAGCACCGGGACACAAACATACGAGCAGTACTTC

V: TRBV3-1/TRBV3-2
D: TRBD1
size: once
J: TRBJ2-1
CDR3: CASSHRDRFVNEQFF
DNA: TGTGCCAGCAGCCACCGGGACAGGTTCGTCAATGAGCAGTTCTTC

V: TRBV4-1
D: NA
size: NA
J: TRBJ2-7
CDR3: CASSPVGNYEQYF
DNA: TGCGCCAGCAGCCCCGTCGGGAACTACGAGCAGTACTTC

V: TRBV7-6
D: NA
size: NA
J: TRBJ2-3
CDR3: CASSLVADSSTDTQYF
DNA: TGTGCCAGCAGCTTAGTGGCAGATTCCAGCACAGATACGCAGTATTTT

V: TRBV7-6
D: NA
size: NA
J: TRBJ1-2
CDR3: CASSPEGSGNYGYTF
DNA: TGTGCCAGCTCGCCCGAGGGTTCGGGAAACTATGGCTACACCTTC

V: TRBV4-3
D: NA
size: NA
J: TRBJ1-5
CDR3: CASSQDLYVLNQPQHF
DNA: TGCGCCAGCAGCCAAGATTTATATGTGCTGAATCAGCCCCAGCATTTT

V: TRBV6-5
D: TRBD1
size: NA
J: TRBJ1-2
CDR3: CASSYSSDRSDYGYTF
DNA: TGTGCCAGCAGTTACTCCTCGGACAGGTCCGACTATGGCTACACCTTC

V: TRBV25-1
D: NA
size: NA
J: TRBJ1-1
CDR3: CASRADMSLNTEAFF
DNA: TGTGCCAGCAGGGCTGACATGTCCCTGAACACTGAAGCTTTCTTT

V: TRBV6-6
D: TRBD1
size: NA
J: TRBJ2-1
CDR3: CASSPPGQGWSEQFF
DNA: TGTGCCAGCAGCCCTCCGGGACAGGGATGGAGTGAGCAGTTCTTC

V: TRBV4-3
D: TRBD1
size: NA
J: TRBJ2-7
CDR3: CASSQDYRGLHEQYF
DNA: TGCGCCAGCAGCCAAGATTACAGGGGGCTCCACGAGCAGTACTTC

V: TRBV5-1
D: TRBD2
size: once
J: TRBJ2-1
CDR3: CASSPTSGGVRVEFF
DNA: TGCGCCAGCAGCCCTACTAGCGGGGGGGTTAGGGTCGAGTTCTTC

V: TRBV19
D: NA
size: once
J: TRBJ2-6
CDR3: CASSGLGTASRYGANVLTF
DNA: TGTGCCAGTAGTGGCTTGGGGACGGCCTCGCGGTATGGGGCCAACGTCCTGACTTTC

V: TRBV9
D: NA
size: NA
J: TRBJ2-7
CDR3: CASSVDVGGPYEQYF
DNA: TGTGCCAGCAGCGTAGACGTGGGGGGGCCTTACGAGCAGTACTTC